This T cell receptor beta chain was obtained from a study of early T cells in non-severe SARS-CoV-2 infection. Study-level findings and limits: Private and CD4 specificities were missed by VDJdb matching, which favored anti-spike CD8 responses.

TCRdb called the 5' RACE reads again in MiXCR, with one record for every CDR3 protein. Here the sample spans 25,000 to 35,000 distinct CDR3 sequences, around 5.7% being singletons. The germline CDR1 and CDR2 sequences are DFQATT and SNEGSKA (reference sequence). The V end lost 4 bases, the J end lost 5 bases, and 11 bases lay between the germline ends. The CDR3 runs 12 residues. This clonotype came up a few times. Its specificity is not known. The chain is built from TRBV20-1 and TRBJ2-5; no firm D call. The source is an adult who was a healthcare worker with PCR-confirmed SARS-CoV-2 infection or an uninfected control (not recorded which). Material for sequencing was whole blood. The CDR3 region is CSATTLGETQYF. The CDR3 DNA sequence: TGCAGTGCTACCACGTTAGGGGAGACCCAGTACTTC.